This TCR beta chain derives from a study of cytomegalovirus exposure and HLA in healthy donors. Study-level points and caveats: In a later analysis, common viral pathogens appeared linked to several of the most significant clusters.

The CDR3 covers 14 residues. Germline V gene data show CDR1 as GTSNPN and CDR2 as SVGIG (reference sequence). Trimming pared 1 base from V and 0 bases from J, leaving 10 bases between. The table lists this clone with a few counts. The antigen remains undetermined. Amplification used 60 Vbeta primers and 13 Jbeta primers. Sequencing used immunoSEQ multiplex PCR; TCRdb keeps in-frame clones, though not all of them. Of approximately 81,000 clones listed, 60% to 80% are singletons. The sample comprised PBMCs. The rearrangement uses TRBV30 and TRBJ2-7; D is uncertain. The origin of this receptor is a woman between 50 and 59 years old in good health and CMV-seropositive. The CDR3, as DNA: TGTGCCTGGAGTGGGCCAACGCACTCCTACGAGCAGTACTTC. The encoded protein is CAWSGPTHSYEQYF.